Listed below are T cell receptor beta chains from one sample, sequenced in a study of early T cells in non-severe SARS-CoV-2 infection. A single record per CDR3 protein comes from TCRdb applying MiXCR to the 5' RACE reads. This sample carries 25,000 to 30,000 distinct CDR3 sequences, over 4% of them seen once, and the ten largest clones take over 2.5%. The sequenced sample was whole blood. The origin of the receptors is an adult who was a healthcare worker with PCR-confirmed SARS-CoV-2 infection or an uninfected control (not recorded which). Each CDR3 is given with its conserved first and last residue. D genes are given only for firm matches. The size of a clone is reported for some rows only, either as once, few or many, or as a class for expanded clones.

J gene: TRBJ2-5
V gene: TRBV14
D gene: -
clone size: medium-sized
CDR3 DNA: TGTGCCAGCAGCCAAGCACGGCACCAAGAGACCCAGTACTTC
CDR3 protein: CASSQARHQETQYF

J gene: TRBJ2-2
V gene: TRBV5-5
D gene: TRBD1
clone size: many
CDR3 DNA: TGTGCCAGCAGCACCAGACAGGGGACTTTGTTCGCGAACACCGGGGAGCTGTTTTTT
CDR3 protein: CASSTRQGTLFANTGELFF

J gene: TRBJ1-1
V gene: TRBV11-1
D gene: TRBD1
clone size: many
CDR3 DNA: TGTGCCAGCAGCTCCGAAGGACAGGGGCGCACTGAAGCTTTCTTT
CDR3 protein: CASSSEGQGRTEAFF

J gene: TRBJ1-1
V gene: TRBV5-4
D gene: -
clone size: -
CDR3 DNA: TGTGCCAGCAGCTTGGACAGTCCTCTCGCGACAAACACTGAAGCTTTCTTT
CDR3 protein: CASSLDSPLATNTEAFF

J gene: TRBJ2-5
V gene: TRBV20-1
D gene: -
clone size: many
CDR3 DNA: TGCAGTGCTCCTTCTAGTTGGCAAGAGACCCAGTACTTC
CDR3 protein: CSAPSSWQETQYF

J gene: TRBJ2-7
V gene: TRBV14
D gene: -
clone size: many
CDR3 DNA: TGTGCCAGCAGCCAAGAGTTAGGGACCTACGAGCAGTACTTC
CDR3 protein: CASSQELGTYEQYF

J gene: TRBJ2-2
V gene: TRBV7-3
D gene: -
clone size: many
CDR3 DNA: TGTGCCAGCAGCCCGAGGGTAATCGGGGAGCTGTTTTTT
CDR3 protein: CASSPRVIGELFF

J gene: TRBJ1-5
V gene: TRBV7-2
D gene: -
clone size: -
CDR3 DNA: TGTGCCAGCAGCTTAGCAACAGGGATGCCTCAGCCCCAGCATTTT
CDR3 protein: CASSLATGMPQPQHF

J gene: TRBJ2-2
V gene: TRBV30
D gene: -
clone size: -
CDR3 DNA: TGTGCCTGGAAGCTCGGACGGACGAACACCGGGGAGCTGTTTTTT
CDR3 protein: CAWKLGRTNTGELFF

J gene: TRBJ1-2
V gene: TRBV15
D gene: -
clone size: many
CDR3 DNA: TGTGCCACCGGAGGGGGGCCGTCGGACGGCTACACCTTC
CDR3 protein: CATGGGPSDGYTF

J gene: TRBJ2-3
V gene: TRBV6-5
D gene: -
clone size: many
CDR3 DNA: TGTGCCAGCAGAAACAGGGGGGGAAGCACAGATACGCAGTATTTT
CDR3 protein: CASRNRGGSTDTQYF

J gene: TRBJ2-3
V gene: TRBV11-2
D gene: TRBD1
clone size: many
CDR3 DNA: TGTGCCAGCAGCGATAGCCGGGACAGCGACACAGATACGCAGTATTTT
CDR3 protein: CASSDSRDSDTDTQYF

J gene: TRBJ2-7
V gene: TRBV12-3/TRBV12-4
D gene: TRBD1
clone size: few
CDR3 DNA: TGTGCCAGCAGATCCGACAGGGGGCTGTACGAGCAGTACTTC
CDR3 protein: CASRSDRGLYEQYF

J gene: TRBJ2-1
V gene: TRBV24-1
D gene: -
clone size: -
CDR3 DNA: TGTGCCACCAGTGATTTGGGTCAGGGGAATGAGCAGTTCTTC
CDR3 protein: CATSDLGQGNEQFF

J gene: TRBJ2-3
V gene: TRBV10-3
D gene: -
clone size: few
CDR3 DNA: TGTGCCATCAGTGCCGGGAGAGCAGACACAGATACGCAGTATTTT
CDR3 protein: CAISAGRADTDTQYF

J gene: TRBJ2-1
V gene: TRBV4-1
D gene: TRBD2
clone size: few
CDR3 DNA: TGCGCCAGCAGCCAGTCGGGACTAGCGGGAGGGCCCAGCTCCTACAATGAGCAGTTCTTC
CDR3 protein: CASSQSGLAGGPSSYNEQFF

J gene: TRBJ2-1
V gene: TRBV7-9
D gene: -
clone size: many
CDR3 DNA: TGTGCCAGCAGCCCGTCGGAGGCCAATGAGCAGTTCTTC
CDR3 protein: CASSPSEANEQFF

J gene: TRBJ1-2
V gene: TRBV7-9
D gene: -
clone size: many
CDR3 DNA: TGTGCCAGCAGCTTAGCTTCAGGACGAAACTATGGCTACACCTTC
CDR3 protein: CASSLASGRNYGYTF

J gene: TRBJ1-1
V gene: TRBV7-2
D gene: -
clone size: -
CDR3 DNA: TGTGCCAGCAGCTTAGTGCAGACAGGTGGGAGCTCAGCTTTCTTT
CDR3 protein: CASSLVQTGGSSAFF

J gene: TRBJ2-1
V gene: TRBV10-3
D gene: -
clone size: few
CDR3 DNA: TGTGCCATCAGTGTTAGTAGTAATGAGCAGTTCTTC
CDR3 protein: CAISVSSNEQFF

J gene: TRBJ2-7
V gene: TRBV11-1
D gene: -
clone size: many
CDR3 DNA: TGTGCCAGCAGCTTCGCGACGGGTCGGGACGAGCAGTACTTC
CDR3 protein: CASSFATGRDEQYF

J gene: TRBJ1-4
V gene: TRBV5-5
D gene: -
clone size: many
CDR3 DNA: TGTGCCAGCAGCGTCGACACGTTTAATGAAAAACTGTTTTTT
CDR3 protein: CASSVDTFNEKLFF

J gene: TRBJ2-5
V gene: TRBV7-9
D gene: -
clone size: many
CDR3 DNA: TGTGCCAGCAGCCCCGGACCCTTGGGCCAAGAGACCCAGTACTTC
CDR3 protein: CASSPGPLGQETQYF

J gene: TRBJ1-4
V gene: TRBV29-1
D gene: -
clone size: -
CDR3 DNA: TGCAGCGCCCTACCAGCAACTAATGAAAAACTGTTTTTT
CDR3 protein: CSALPATNEKLFF

J gene: TRBJ1-2
V gene: TRBV9
D gene: -
clone size: many
CDR3 DNA: TGTGCCAGCAGCGTAGGGGGCGACTATGGCTACACCTTC
CDR3 protein: CASSVGGDYGYTF

J gene: TRBJ2-3
V gene: TRBV7-2
D gene: TRBD2
clone size: few
CDR3 DNA: TGTGCCAGCAGCCGAAGGGCGGGGGGCTCCACAGATACGCAGTATTTT
CDR3 protein: CASSRRAGGSTDTQYF

J gene: TRBJ2-3
V gene: TRBV5-4
D gene: -
clone size: few
CDR3 DNA: TGTGCCAGCAGCCTTAGAGCCACTAGCACAGATACGCAGTATTTT
CDR3 protein: CASSLRATSTDTQYF

J gene: TRBJ2-7
V gene: TRBV20-1
D gene: -
clone size: many
CDR3 DNA: TGCAGTGCCCAAGACACCGGGACTTCGAGCTCCTACGAGCAGTACTTC
CDR3 protein: CSAQDTGTSSSYEQYF

J gene: TRBJ1-4
V gene: TRBV29-1
D gene: -
clone size: many
CDR3 DNA: TGCAGCGTTAGCCAGTTATGGGGTGAAAAACTGTTTTTT
CDR3 protein: CSVSQLWGEKLFF

J gene: TRBJ2-7
V gene: TRBV28
D gene: -
clone size: few
CDR3 DNA: TGTGCCAGCAGTCTAGGGTCCTACGAGCAGTACTTC
CDR3 protein: CASSLGSYEQYF

J gene: TRBJ2-5
V gene: TRBV27
D gene: -
clone size: many
CDR3 DNA: TGTGCCAGCAGTTTTGACAGGAAAGAGACCCAGTACTTC
CDR3 protein: CASSFDRKETQYF

J gene: TRBJ2-2
V gene: TRBV28
D gene: -
clone size: many
CDR3 DNA: TGTGCCAGCAGTCCGAGGAGAGGCACCGGGGAGCTGTTTTTT
CDR3 protein: CASSPRRGTGELFF

J gene: TRBJ1-6
V gene: TRBV6-2/TRBV6-3
D gene: -
clone size: many
CDR3 DNA: TGTGCCAGCAGTCGGGACAACCGGGACAATTCACCCCTCCACTTT
CDR3 protein: CASSRDNRDNSPLHF

J gene: TRBJ2-1
V gene: TRBV10-1
D gene: -
clone size: -
CDR3 DNA: TGCGCCAGCAGTGAGTATAGGGGGGGAACGGACAATGAGCAGTTCTTC
CDR3 protein: CASSEYRGGTDNEQFF

J gene: TRBJ2-5
V gene: TRBV6-2/TRBV6-3
D gene: -
clone size: few
CDR3 DNA: TGTGCCAGCAGCAAACTCGGGACCCAGTACTTC
CDR3 protein: CASSKLGTQYF

J gene: TRBJ2-3
V gene: TRBV5-1
D gene: TRBD2
clone size: -
CDR3 DNA: TGCGCCAGCAGCCCGACCGGACTAGCGGGAAATACGCAGTATTTT
CDR3 protein: CASSPTGLAGNTQYF

J gene: TRBJ2-4
V gene: TRBV28
D gene: -
clone size: many
CDR3 DNA: TGTGCCAGCCTCTCGCCCGGGCTGGCCAAAAACATTCAGTACTTC
CDR3 protein: CASLSPGLAKNIQYF

J gene: TRBJ1-4
V gene: TRBV6-5
D gene: -
clone size: medium-sized
CDR3 DNA: TGTGCCAGCAGTTACGGGTTCAGTGAAAAACTGTTTTTT
CDR3 protein: CASSYGFSEKLFF

J gene: TRBJ2-2
V gene: TRBV4-1
D gene: -
clone size: many
CDR3 DNA: TGCGCCAGCAGACAGACACCCGCGAACACCGGGGAGCTGTTTTTT
CDR3 protein: CASRQTPANTGELFF

J gene: TRBJ2-7
V gene: TRBV5-1
D gene: -
clone size: many
CDR3 DNA: TGCGCCAGCAGCACTAAGTCGGGTAGCGGTGACTACGAGCAGTACTTC
CDR3 protein: CASSTKSGSGDYEQYF